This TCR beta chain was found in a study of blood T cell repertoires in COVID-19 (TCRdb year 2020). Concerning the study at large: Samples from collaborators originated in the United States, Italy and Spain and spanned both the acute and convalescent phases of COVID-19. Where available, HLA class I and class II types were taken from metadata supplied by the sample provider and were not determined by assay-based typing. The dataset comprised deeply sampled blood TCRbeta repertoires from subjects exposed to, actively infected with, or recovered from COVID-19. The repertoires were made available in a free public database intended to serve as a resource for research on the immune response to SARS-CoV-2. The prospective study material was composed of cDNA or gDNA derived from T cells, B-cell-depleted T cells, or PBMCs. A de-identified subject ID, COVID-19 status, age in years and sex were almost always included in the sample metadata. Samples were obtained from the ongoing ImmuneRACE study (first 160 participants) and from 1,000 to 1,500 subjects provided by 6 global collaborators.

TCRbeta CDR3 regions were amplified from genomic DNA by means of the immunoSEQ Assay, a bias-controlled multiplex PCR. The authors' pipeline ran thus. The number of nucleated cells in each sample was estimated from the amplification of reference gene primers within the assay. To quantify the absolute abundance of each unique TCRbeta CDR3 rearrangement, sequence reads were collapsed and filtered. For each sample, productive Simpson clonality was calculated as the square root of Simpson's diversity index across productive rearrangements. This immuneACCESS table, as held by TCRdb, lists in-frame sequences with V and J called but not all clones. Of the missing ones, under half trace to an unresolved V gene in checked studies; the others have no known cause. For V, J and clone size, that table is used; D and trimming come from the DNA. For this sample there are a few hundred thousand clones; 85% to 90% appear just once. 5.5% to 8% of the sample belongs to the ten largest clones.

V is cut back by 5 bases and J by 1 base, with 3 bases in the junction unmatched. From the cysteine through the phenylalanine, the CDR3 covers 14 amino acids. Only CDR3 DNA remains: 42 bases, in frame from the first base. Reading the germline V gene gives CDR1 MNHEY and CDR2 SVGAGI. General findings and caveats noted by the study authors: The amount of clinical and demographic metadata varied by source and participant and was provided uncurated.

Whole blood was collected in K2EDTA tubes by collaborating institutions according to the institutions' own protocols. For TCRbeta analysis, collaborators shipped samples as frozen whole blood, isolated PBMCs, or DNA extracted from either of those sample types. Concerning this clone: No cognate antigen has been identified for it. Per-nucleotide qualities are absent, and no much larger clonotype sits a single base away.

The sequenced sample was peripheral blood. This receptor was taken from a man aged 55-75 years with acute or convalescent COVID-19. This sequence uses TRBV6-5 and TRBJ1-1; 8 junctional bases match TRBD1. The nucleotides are TGTGCCAGCAGTATTGACAGGGGGAACACTGAAGCTTTCTTT. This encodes CASSIDRGNTEAFF.